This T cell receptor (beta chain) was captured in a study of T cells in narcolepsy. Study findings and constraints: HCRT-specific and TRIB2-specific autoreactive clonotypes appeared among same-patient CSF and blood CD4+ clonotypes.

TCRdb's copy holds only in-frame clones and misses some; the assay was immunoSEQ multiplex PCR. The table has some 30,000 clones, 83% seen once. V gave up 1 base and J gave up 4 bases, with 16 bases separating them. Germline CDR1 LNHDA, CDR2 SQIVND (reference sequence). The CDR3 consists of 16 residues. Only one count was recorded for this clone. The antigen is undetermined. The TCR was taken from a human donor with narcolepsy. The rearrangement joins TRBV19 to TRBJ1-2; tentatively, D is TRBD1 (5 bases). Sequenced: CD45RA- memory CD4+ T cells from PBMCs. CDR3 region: CASSIVAQGDIYGYTF. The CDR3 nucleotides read TGTGCCAGTAGTATAGTGGCGCAGGGAGATATCTATGGCTACACCTTC.